These 22 T cell receptor beta chains came from one sample sequenced in a study of shared clonotypes between healthy human individuals. Some clones are missing from TCRdb's copy, which holds only in-frame ones; the method was immunoSEQ multiplex PCR. The sample has some 2.1 million clones, just over 90% seen once. Naive CD8 isolation took CD45RO-negative cells positively selected for CCR7 and excluded terminally differentiated effector memory CD45RA+ cells. The sample was naive CD8+ T cells from PBMCs. The receptors were sampled from a man between 18 and 35 years old in good health. Some clones in this sample may be carry-over from other donors' samples.

Worth noting for this clone: This specimen includes other DNA sequences encoding the same CDR3. This chain uses TRBV27 with TRBJ2-1; TRBD2 matches at 8 bases. The CDR3 length is 15 residues. V was pared by 6 bases and J by 2 bases, with 6 bases of the junction left unmatched. From germline, CDR1 is MNHEY and CDR2 SMNVEV (reference sequence). CDR3 DNA: TGTGCCAGCAGCCCGGGACTAGTCCCCTACAATGAGCAGTTCTTC. This sequence encodes CASSPGLVPYNEQFF.

The chain links TRBV11-2 to TRBJ2-5; 7 bases map to TRBD1. With V trimmed by 5 bases and J by 2 bases, 11 bases remained unmatched. The germline V gene encodes CDR1 SGHAT and CDR2 FQNNGV. The CDR3 loop spans 16 amino acids. CDR3 bases: TGTGCCAGCAGCCGGGTGGCGACAGGGACGCAAGAGACCCAGTACTTC. Translating gives CASSRVATGTQETQYF.

V and J are TRBV30 and TRBJ2-1; D gene ambiguous. This CDR3 comprises 13 residues. With 8 bases removed from V and 0 bases from J, the gap between germline ends came to 11 bases. Per the germline V gene, CDR1 is GTSNPN and CDR2 is SVGIG (reference sequence). CDR3 bases: TGTGCCCGTACAGAGAGCTCCTACAATGAGCAGTTCTTC. Translation gives CARTESSYNEQFF. Combining the CDR3 with reference TRBV30 and TRBJ2-1 gives the whole variable domain SQTIHQWPATLVQPVGSPLSLECTVEGTSNPNLYWYRQAAGRGLQLLFYSVGIGQISSEVPQNLSASRPQDRQFILSSKKLLLSDSGFYLCARTESSYNEQFFGPGTRLTVL.

The chain combines TRBV6-5 with TRBJ2-2; no reliable D call. CDR3 size: 14 residues. Per the germline V gene, CDR1 is MNHEY and CDR2 is SVGAGI. V was trimmed by 2 bases and J by 9 bases, leaving 13 bases between them. The CDR3 region is CASSYRSAPRELFF. CDR3 in DNA: TGTGCCAGCAGTTACCGGTCGGCTCCCCGGGAGCTGTTTTTT.

The chain has TRBV27 and TRBJ1-4; D call uncertain. There are 15 residues in the CDR3. V gave up 2 bases and J gave up 6 bases, with 13 bases separating them. CDR1 is MNHEY and CDR2 is SMNVEV in the germline V gene (reference sequence). CDR3 sequence reads: CASSLKPRVYEKLFF. The CDR3 bases are TGTGCCAGCAGTTTAAAACCTAGGGTTTATGAAAAACTGTTTTTT.

The V call is TRBV7-9, the J call TRBJ1-2; the D is unclear. Trimming took off 8 bases at V and 0 bases at J, with 10 bases between the two ends. In germline, CDR1 is SEHNR, CDR2 FQNEAQ (reference sequence). There are 13 residues in the CDR3. The CDR3 protein is CASSQDSNYGYTF. The CDR3 DNA is TGTGCCAGCTCCCAAGACTCTAACTATGGCTACACCTTC.

This clone was picked up a small number of times. The rearrangement joins TRBV28 to TRBJ1-2, with a tentative D call TRBD1 (6 bases). The length of the CDR3 is 17 residues. Per germline, CDR1 MDHEN and CDR2 SYDVKM. Deletions cut 4 bases from V and 4 bases from J, with 22 bases between. This CDR3 reads CASSSSPRDTDIYGYTF. The CDR3, as DNA: TGTGCCAGCAGTTCCTCTCCCCGGGACACGGACATCTATGGCTACACCTTC.

This clone was counted a few times. DNA of the CDR3: TGTGCCAGCAGCCAGGGGGGGGATGGCTACACCTTC. Translation gives CASSQGGDGYTF. The chain links TRBV6-5 to TRBJ1-2; the match to TRBD1 covers 7 bases. The germline gives CDR1 MNHEY, CDR2 SVGAGI. CDR3 length: 12 residues. Losses at the gene ends were 6 bases for V and 6 bases for J; bases not matched to a gene: 4.

The chain has TRBV11-2 and TRBJ2-7; no definite D call. V gave up 3 bases and J gave up 0 bases, with 12 bases separating them. Germline values: CDR1 SGHAT, CDR2 FQNNGV. CDR3 length: 15 residues. CDR3 loop: CASSFSFDTSYEQYF. The DNA for the CDR3 is TGTGCCAGCAGCTTTTCTTTCGACACCTCCTACGAGCAGTACTTC.

The chain combines TRBV19 with TRBJ1-1; D not certain. The germline V and J ends were trimmed by 4 bases and 4 bases, with 19 bases remaining between them. The CDR3 runs to 16 residues. The germline V gene encodes CDR1 LNHDA and CDR2 SQIVND (reference sequence). In nucleotides, the CDR3 is TGTGCCAGTAGTACACTTAACGAGGAGGTGAGCACTGAAGCTTTCTTT. It codes for CASSTLNEEVSTEAFF.

V is TRBV9 and J is TRBJ1-2; D gene unclear. V was cut by 3 bases and J by 4 bases, with 10 bases left in between. Germline CDR1 and CDR2: SGDLS and YYNGEE. The CDR3 consists of 13 residues. This CDR3 is CASSGGRTYGYTF. In nucleotides, the CDR3 is TGTGCCAGCAGCGGGGGAAGGACCTATGGCTACACCTTC.

As to this clone: The same CDR3 arises from other DNA sequences in this sample as well. CDR3 sequence (DNA): TGTGCCAGCAGCTTGGCCTACGAGCAGTACTTC. It yields the protein CASSLAYEQYF. The gene calls are TRBV5-6 and TRBJ2-7; D is undetermined. Trimming took off 0 bases at V and 2 bases at J, with 0 bases between the two ends. Per the germline V gene, CDR1 is SGHDT and CDR2 is YYEEEE. The CDR3 totals 11 residues. The full variable domain, completed using reference TRBV5-6 and TRBJ2-7, is DAGVTQSPTHLIKTRGQQVTLRCSPKSGHDTVSWYQQALGQGPQFIFQYYEEEERQRGNFPDRFSGHQFPNYSSELNVNALLLGDSALYLCASSLAYEQYFGPGTRLTVT.

The V call is TRBV27, the J call TRBJ2-1; D possibly corresponds to TRBD2 (5 bases). The CDR3 totals 14 residues. V shed 3 bases and J shed 8 bases, with 14 bases lying between them. From germline, CDR1 is MNHEY and CDR2 SMNVEV (reference sequence). The CDR3 here is CASSFGPAGHEQFF. In nucleotides, the CDR3 is TGTGCCAGCAGTTTTGGGCCCGCGGGTCATGAGCAGTTCTTC.

J is TRBJ2-7 and V is TRBV7-2; D might be TRBD1 or TRBD2, each matching 6 bases. Deletions cut 4 bases from V and 3 bases from J, with 19 bases between. Germline V lookup: CDR1 SGHTA, CDR2 FQGNSA. The CDR3 has 16 residues. The CDR3 loop is CASSYDRRVRFYEQYF. As DNA, the CDR3 is TGTGCCAGCAGCTATGACAGGAGGGTGCGTTTCTACGAGCAGTACTTC.

DNA of the CDR3: TGTGCCTGGAGCAGCAGCCTTACCTTTCCACAGCATTTT. Protein sequence: CAWSSSLTFPQHF. The J gene is TRBJ1-5, the V gene TRBV30; D is unclear. The V end lost 3 bases, the J end lost 13 bases, and 19 bases lay between the germline ends. The CDR3 is 13 amino acids. Germline CDR1 reads GTSNPN; CDR2 reads SVGIG (reference sequence).

The rearrangement joins TRBV27 to TRBJ2-3; 7 bases match TRBD2. Germline lookup yields CDR1 MNHEY and CDR2 SMNVEV (reference sequence). The CDR3 length is 16 residues. V shed 4 bases and J 4 bases; nucleotides not matched to a gene: 11. CDR3 in amino acids: CASSSGPGAGADTQYF. The CDR3 bases are TGTGCCAGCAGTTCCGGTCCTGGGGCGGGGGCAGATACGCAGTATTTT.

The rearrangement uses TRBV2 and TRBJ2-3; possible D gene TRBD1, 5 bases. Germline V gene lookup returns CDR1 SNHLY and CDR2 FYNNEI. This CDR3 region has 17 residues. V was pared by 4 bases and J by 2 bases, with 19 bases between. The CDR3 coding sequence is TGTGCCAGCAGTGGCTTGACAGCCCGAGCTTTCACAGATACGCAGTATTTT. Translated: CASSGLTARAFTDTQYF.

The chain carries TRBV6-1 and TRBJ2-1, with TRBD2 matching over 12 bases. Germline CDR1 is MNHNS and CDR2 is SASEGT. This CDR3 region has 15 residues. V trimming: 5 bases; J trimming: 7 bases; junction bases outside the gene matches: 6. The CDR3: CASSPPLAGGNEQFF. CDR3 bases: TGTGCCAGCAGTCCTCCCCTAGCGGGAGGGAATGAGCAGTTCTTC.

The J gene is TRBJ1-1, the V gene TRBV9, with D uncertain. The CDR3 runs to 14 residues. Germline lookup yields CDR1 SGDLS and CDR2 YYNGEE. Trimming took off 0 bases at V and 8 bases at J, with 14 bases between the two ends. CDR3 residues: CASSVGRTPFEAFF. The CDR3 nucleotides read TGTGCCAGCAGCGTAGGGCGGACTCCCTTCGAAGCTTTCTTT.

The gene calls are TRBV7-2 and TRBJ1-1, with D possibly being TRBD1 (5 bases). CDR1 is SGHTA and CDR2 is FQGNSA in the germline V gene. CDR3 length: 15 residues. The V end lost 5 bases, the J end lost 8 bases, and 21 bases lay between the germline ends. The CDR3 is CASSPGPWGPIEAFF. The CDR3, as DNA: TGTGCCAGCAGCCCGGGACCTTGGGGTCCGATAGAAGCTTTCTTT.

This clone was seen only a few times. V usage is TRBV25-1 and J usage is TRBJ2-2; no clear D gene. Germline CDR1 MGHDK, CDR2 SYGVNS. Trimming removed 1 base from V and 4 bases from J, with 4 bases in between. This CDR3 has 13 residues. The CDR3 protein is CASSELGTGELFF. The DNA for the CDR3 is TGTGCCAGCAGTGAATTGGGCACCGGGGAGCTGTTTTTT.

This clone was seen only once. This rearrangement joins TRBV7-9 to TRBJ1-6; weak D call: TRBD1 (5 bases). Trimming stripped 6 bases from V and 6 bases from J, with 15 bases between. This CDR3 region has 15 residues. CDR1 and CDR2 from the germline V gene are SEHNR and FQNEAQ (reference sequence). The CDR3 protein is CASRPTTGLNSPLHF. The CDR3 nucleotides read TGTGCCAGCAGACCTACAACGGGGCTTAATTCACCCCTCCACTTT.